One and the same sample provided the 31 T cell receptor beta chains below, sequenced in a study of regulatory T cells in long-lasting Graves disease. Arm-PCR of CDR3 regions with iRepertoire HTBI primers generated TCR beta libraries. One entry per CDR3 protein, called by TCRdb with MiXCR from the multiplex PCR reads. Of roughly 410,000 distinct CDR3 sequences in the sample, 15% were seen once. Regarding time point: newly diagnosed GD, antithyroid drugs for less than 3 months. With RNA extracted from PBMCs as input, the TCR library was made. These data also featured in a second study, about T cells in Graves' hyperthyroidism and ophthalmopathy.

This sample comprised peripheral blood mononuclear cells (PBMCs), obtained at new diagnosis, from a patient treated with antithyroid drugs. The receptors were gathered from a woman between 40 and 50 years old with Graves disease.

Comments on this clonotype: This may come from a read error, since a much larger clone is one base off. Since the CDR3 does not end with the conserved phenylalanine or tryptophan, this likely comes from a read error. CDR3 in amino acids: CASSGRDRQETQYS. The CDR3 nucleotides read TGTGCCAGTAGTGGCCGGGACAGACAAGAGACCCAGTACTCC. This chain joins TRBV19 and TRBJ2-5; 7 bases fit TRBD1. V shed 5 bases and J 2 bases; nucleotides not matched to a gene: 5. The CDR3 consists of 14 residues. The germline V gene has CDR1 LNHDA and CDR2 SQIVND (reference sequence).

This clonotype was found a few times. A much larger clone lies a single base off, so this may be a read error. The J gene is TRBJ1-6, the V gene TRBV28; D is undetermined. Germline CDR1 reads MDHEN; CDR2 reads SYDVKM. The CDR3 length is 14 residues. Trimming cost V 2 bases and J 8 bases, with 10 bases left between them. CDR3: CASSLNDKDSPLHF. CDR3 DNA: TGTGCCAGCAGTTTAAACGACAAGGATTCACCCCTCCACTTT.

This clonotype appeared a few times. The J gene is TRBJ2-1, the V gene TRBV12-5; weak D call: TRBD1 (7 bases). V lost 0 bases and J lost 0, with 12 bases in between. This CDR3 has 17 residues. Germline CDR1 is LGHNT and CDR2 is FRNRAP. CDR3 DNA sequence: TGTGCTAGTGGTTTGGTCGGGAGACAGGGCTCCTACAATGAGCAGTTCTTC. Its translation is CASGLVGRQGSYNEQFF.

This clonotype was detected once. The CDR3, as DNA: TGTGCCACCAGTGAACCCGATAGCGGGACTGAGCAGTTCTTC. Protein: CATSEPDSGTEQFF. This chain joins TRBV24-1 and TRBJ2-1, with 8 bases lining up with TRBD2. Germline CDR1 is KGHDR and CDR2 is SFDVKD. This CDR3 contains 14 residues. J gave up 9 bases and V 4 bases, and 7 bases lay outside the gene matches.

CDR3 amino acids: CACQGSRGNTIYF. The DNA of the CDR3 is TGTGCCTGTCAGGGTTCGAGAGGAAACACCATATATTTT. The rearrangement joins TRBV30 to TRBJ1-3; a weak D match, TRBD1 (5 bases). CDR1 is GTSNPN and CDR2 is SVGIG in the germline V gene (reference sequence). Trimming pared 6 bases from V and 4 bases from J, leaving 13 bases between. The CDR3 runs 13 residues.

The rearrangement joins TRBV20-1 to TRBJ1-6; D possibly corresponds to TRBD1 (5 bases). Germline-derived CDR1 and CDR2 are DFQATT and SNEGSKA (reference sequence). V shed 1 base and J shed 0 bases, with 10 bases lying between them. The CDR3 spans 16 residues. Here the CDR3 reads CSARADRPSYNSPLHF. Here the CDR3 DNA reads TGCAGTGCTAGAGCTGACAGACCCTCCTATAATTCACCCCTCCACTTT.

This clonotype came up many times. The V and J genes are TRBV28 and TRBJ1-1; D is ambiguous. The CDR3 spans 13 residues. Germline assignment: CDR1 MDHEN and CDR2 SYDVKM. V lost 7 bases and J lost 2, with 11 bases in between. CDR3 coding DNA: TGTGCCAGCACCCTAGCCGGAAACACTGAAGCTTTCTTT. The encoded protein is CASTLAGNTEAFF.

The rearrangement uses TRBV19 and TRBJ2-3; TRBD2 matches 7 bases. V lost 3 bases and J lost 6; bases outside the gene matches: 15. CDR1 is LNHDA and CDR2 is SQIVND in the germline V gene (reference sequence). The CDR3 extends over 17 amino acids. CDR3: CASSISVLAAIADTQYF. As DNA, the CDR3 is TGTGCCAGTAGTATTTCAGTCCTAGCGGCCATAGCGGATACGCAGTATTTT.

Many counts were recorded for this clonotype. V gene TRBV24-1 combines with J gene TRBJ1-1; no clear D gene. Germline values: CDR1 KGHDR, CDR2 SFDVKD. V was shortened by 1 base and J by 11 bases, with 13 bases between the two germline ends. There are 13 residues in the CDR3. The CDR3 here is CATSDFSGVGAFF. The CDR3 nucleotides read TGTGCCACCAGTGATTTTTCCGGGGTAGGGGCTTTCTTT.

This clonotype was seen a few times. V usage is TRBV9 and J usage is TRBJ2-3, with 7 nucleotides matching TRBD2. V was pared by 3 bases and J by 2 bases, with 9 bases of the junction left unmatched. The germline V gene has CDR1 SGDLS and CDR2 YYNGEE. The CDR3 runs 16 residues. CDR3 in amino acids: CASSASRLAFTDTQYF. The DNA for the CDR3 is TGTGCCAGCAGCGCCTCACGACTAGCCTTCACAGATACGCAGTATTTT.

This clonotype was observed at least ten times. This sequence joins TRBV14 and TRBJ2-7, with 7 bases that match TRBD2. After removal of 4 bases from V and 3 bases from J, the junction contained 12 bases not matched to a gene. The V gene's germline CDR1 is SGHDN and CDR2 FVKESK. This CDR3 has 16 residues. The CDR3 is CASSPLVWEGNYEQYF. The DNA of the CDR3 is TGTGCCAGCAGCCCCCTTGTGTGGGAGGGCAACTACGAGCAGTACTTC.

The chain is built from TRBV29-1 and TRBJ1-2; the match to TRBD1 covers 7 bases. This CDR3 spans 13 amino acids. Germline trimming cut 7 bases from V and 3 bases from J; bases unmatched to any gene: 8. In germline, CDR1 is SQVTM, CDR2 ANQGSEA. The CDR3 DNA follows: TGCAGCGCCCTAGGGGGCGGCTACTATGGCTACACCTTC. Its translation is CSALGGGYYGYTF.

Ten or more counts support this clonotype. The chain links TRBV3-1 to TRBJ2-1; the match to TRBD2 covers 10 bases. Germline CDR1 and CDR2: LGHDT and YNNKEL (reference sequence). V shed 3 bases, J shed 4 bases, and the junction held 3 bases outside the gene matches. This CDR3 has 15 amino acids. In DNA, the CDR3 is TGTGCCAGCAGCCAGGGGACTAGCGTTTACAATGAGCAGTTCTTC. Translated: CASSQGTSVYNEQFF.

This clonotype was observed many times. Written as DNA, the CDR3 is TGTGCCATCAGTGAGCGGACTAGCGGGAAGTCCTACAATGAGCAGTTCTTC. It specifies CAISERTSGKSYNEQFF. The chain couples TRBV10-3 to TRBJ2-1, with 12 bases fitting TRBD2. Germline V gives CDR1 ENHRY, CDR2 SYGVKD. Trimming took 2 bases from V and 1 from J; bases not matched to a gene: 3. The CDR3 is made up of 17 amino acids.

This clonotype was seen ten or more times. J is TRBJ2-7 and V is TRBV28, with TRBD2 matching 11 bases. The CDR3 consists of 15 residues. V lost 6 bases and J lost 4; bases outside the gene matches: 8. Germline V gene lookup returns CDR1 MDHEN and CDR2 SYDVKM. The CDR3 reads CASRAGTSGAYEQYF. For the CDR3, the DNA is TGTGCCAGCAGGGCCGGGACTAGCGGAGCATACGAGCAGTACTTC.

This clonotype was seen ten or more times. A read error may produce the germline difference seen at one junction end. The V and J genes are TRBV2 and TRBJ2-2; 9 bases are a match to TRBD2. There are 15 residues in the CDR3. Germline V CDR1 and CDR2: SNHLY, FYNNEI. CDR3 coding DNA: TGTGCCAGCAGAACCCTAGCGGGAAGCACCGGGGAACTGTTTTTT. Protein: CASRTLAGSTGELFF.

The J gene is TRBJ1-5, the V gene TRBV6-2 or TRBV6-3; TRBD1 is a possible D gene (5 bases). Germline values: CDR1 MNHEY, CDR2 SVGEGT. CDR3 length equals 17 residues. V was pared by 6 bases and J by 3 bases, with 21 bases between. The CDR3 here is CASSSLTRGRDNQPQHF. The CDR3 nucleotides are TGTGCCAGCAGCTCTTTGACGAGGGGCAGGGACAATCAGCCCCAGCATTTT.

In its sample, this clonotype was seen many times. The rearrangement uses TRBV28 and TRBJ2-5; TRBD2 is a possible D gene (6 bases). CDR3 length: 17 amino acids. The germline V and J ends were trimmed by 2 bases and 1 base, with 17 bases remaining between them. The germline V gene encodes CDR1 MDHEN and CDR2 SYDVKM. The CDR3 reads CASSLPRFWEAQETQYF. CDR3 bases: TGTGCCAGCAGTTTACCCCGCTTTTGGGAGGCCCAAGAGACCCAGTACTTC.

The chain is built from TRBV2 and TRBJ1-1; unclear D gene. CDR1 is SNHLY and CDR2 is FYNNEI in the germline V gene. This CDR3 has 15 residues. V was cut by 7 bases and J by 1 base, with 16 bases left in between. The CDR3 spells CASMGDPFRNTEAFF. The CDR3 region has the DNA TGTGCCAGCATGGGAGACCCCTTTCGGAACACTGAAGCTTTCTTT. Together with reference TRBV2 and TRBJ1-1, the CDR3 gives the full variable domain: EPEVTQTPSHQVTQMGQEVILRCVPISNHLYFYWYRQILGQKVEFLVSFYNNEISEKSEIFDDQFSVERPDGSNFTLKIRSTKLEDSAMYFCASMGDPFRNTEAFFGQGTRLTVV.

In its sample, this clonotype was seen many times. The CDR3 loop is CASSLSYRVMYNSPLHF. CDR3 nucleotides: TGTGCCAGCAGTTTATCGTACAGGGTCATGTATAATTCACCCCTCCACTTT. The chain carries TRBV28 and TRBJ1-6; possibly TRBD1 for D (6 bases). Per the germline V gene, CDR1 is MDHEN and CDR2 is SYDVKM. Trimming removed 1 base from V and 4 bases from J, with 14 bases in between. This CDR3 has 17 amino acids.

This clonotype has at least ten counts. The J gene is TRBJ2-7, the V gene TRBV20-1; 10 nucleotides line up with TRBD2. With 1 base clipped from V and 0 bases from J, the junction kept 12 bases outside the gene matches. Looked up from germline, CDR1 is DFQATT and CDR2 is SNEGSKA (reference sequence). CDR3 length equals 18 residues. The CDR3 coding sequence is TGCAGTGCTAGAGCCCCTAGCGGGAGTCATGGGAGCTCCTACGAGCAGTACTTC. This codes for CSARAPSGSHGSSYEQYF.

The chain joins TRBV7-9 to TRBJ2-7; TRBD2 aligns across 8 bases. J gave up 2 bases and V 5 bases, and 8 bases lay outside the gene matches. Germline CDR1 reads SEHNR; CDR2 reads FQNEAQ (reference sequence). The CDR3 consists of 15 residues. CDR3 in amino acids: CASSTGTRDTYEQYF. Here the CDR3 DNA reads TGTGCCAGCAGCACCGGGACTAGGGATACCTACGAGCAGTACTTC.

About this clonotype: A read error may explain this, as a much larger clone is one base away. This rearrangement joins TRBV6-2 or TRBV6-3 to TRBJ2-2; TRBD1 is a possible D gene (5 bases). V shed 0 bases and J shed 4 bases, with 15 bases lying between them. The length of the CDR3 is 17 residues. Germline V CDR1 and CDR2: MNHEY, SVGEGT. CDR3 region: CASSYSPRQKGTGELFF. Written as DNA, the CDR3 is TGTGCCAGCAGTTACTCCCCGCGACAGAAAGGCACCGGGGAGCTGTTTTTT.

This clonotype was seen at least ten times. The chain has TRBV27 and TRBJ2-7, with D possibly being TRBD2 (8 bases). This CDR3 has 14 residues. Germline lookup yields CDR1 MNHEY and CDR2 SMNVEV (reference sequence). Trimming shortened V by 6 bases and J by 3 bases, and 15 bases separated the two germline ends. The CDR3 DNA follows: TGTGCCAGCAGACACAGGGGACTAGGCTACGAGCAGTACTTC. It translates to CASRHRGLGYEQYF.

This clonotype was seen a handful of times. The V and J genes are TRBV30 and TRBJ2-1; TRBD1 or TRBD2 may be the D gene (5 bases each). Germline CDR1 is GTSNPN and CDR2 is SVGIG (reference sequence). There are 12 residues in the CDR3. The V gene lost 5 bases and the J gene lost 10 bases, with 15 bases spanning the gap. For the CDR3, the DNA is TGTGCCTGGGAAGTAGGGACCAACGAGCAGTTCTTC. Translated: CAWEVGTNEQFF.

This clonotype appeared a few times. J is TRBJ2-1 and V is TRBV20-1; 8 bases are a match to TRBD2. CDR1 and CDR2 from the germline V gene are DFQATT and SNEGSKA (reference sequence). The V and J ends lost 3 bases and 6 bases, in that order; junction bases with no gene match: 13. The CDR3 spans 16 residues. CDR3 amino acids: CSASNPLAASCNEQFF. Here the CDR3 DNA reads TGCAGTGCTAGCAATCCACTAGCGGCCAGCTGCAATGAGCAGTTCTTC.

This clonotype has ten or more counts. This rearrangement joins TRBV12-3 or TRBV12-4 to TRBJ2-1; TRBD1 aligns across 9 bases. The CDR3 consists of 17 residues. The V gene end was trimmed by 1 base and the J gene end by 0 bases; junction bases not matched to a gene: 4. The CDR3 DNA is TGTGCCAGCAGTTTAGGGACAGGGGACCTCTCCTACAATGAGCAGTTCTTC. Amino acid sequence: CASSLGTGDLSYNEQFF.

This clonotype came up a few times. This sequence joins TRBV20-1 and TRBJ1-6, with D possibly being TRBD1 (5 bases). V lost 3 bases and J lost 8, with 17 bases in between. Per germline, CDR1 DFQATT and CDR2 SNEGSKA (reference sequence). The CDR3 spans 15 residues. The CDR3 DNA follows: TGCAGTGCTAGTAGGGGATCGGGTGTGGATTCACCCCTCCACTTT. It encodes CSASRGSGVDSPLHF.

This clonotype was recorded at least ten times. The CDR3 DNA reads as TGTGCCAGCAGCCGAAGATATGGCACTGAAGCTTTCTTT. Translation gives CASSRRYGTEAFF. V is TRBV5-6 and J is TRBJ1-1; no reliable D call. The CDR3 contains 13 residues. Germline V gene data show CDR1 as SGHDT and CDR2 as YYEEEE. V was cut by 4 bases and J by 4 bases, with 11 bases left in between.

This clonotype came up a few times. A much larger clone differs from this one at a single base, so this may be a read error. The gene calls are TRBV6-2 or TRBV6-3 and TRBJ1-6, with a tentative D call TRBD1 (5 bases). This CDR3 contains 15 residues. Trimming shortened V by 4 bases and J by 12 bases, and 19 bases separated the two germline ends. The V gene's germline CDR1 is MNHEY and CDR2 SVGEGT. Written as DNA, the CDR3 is TGTGCCAGCAGTTCGGGGGGATCTTTTGGTTTACCCCTCCACTTT. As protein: CASSSGGSFGLPLHF.

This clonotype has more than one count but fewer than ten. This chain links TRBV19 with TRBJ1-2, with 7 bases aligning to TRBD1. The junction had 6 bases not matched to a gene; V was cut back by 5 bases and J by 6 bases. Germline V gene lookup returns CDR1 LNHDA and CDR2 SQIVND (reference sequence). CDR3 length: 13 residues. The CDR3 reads CASSATGLDGYTF. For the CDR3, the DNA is TGTGCCAGTAGTGCGACAGGGTTAGATGGCTACACCTTC.